The clone carrying this T cell receptor beta chain was counted between two and nine times. Its matching antigen is unknown. A clone one base away is much larger, so this may be a read error. Trimming cost V 3 bases and J 9 bases, with 15 bases left between them. Germline CDR1 and CDR2: MDHEN and SYDVKM. This CDR3 has 14 amino acids. TCRdb analysed the PCR reads with MiXCR anew, one entry per CDR3 protein. Among about 54,000 distinct CDR3 sequences listed, 20% to 25% were seen once. The data are from a study of molecular identifiers for immune sequencing clone quantification. The study's findings and limits: Among more than 850,000 naive cells, spiked Jurkat TCR RNA from a single cell was reportedly detectable.

Sorting isolated naive CD8 T cells as CD8+CD4-CCR7+CD45RA+ events. The rearrangement uses TRBV28 and TRBJ1-5; a weak D match, TRBD1 (5 bases). The sequencing input was naive CD8+ T cells from blood, with Jurkat cell RNA spiked in. As to subset: FACS-sorted CD8+CD4-CCR7+CD45RA+ naive T cells. The receptor's source is a human donor in good health. Some libraries in this study had Jurkat cell RNA spiked in. DNA of the CDR3: TGTGCCAGCAGTTTGACCCAGGGAGGCCCGCCCCAGCATTTT. Residues: CASSLTQGGPPQHF.